This TCR beta chain was captured by sequencing in a study of radiation and T cells in renal cell carcinoma. Documented time point: baseline pretreatment blood. This sample's treatment: 15 Gy SBRT to primary tumor, nephrectomy 4 weeks later. After SBRT, blood was collected at 2 and 4 weeks, plus baseline. V was clipped by 3 bases and J by 11 bases, with 13 bases between them. The CDR3 consists of 12 residues. CDR1 and CDR2 from the germline V gene are MNHEY and SMNVEV (reference sequence). TCRdb keeps only in-frame clones here, not all; method: immunoSEQ multiplex PCR. The sample lists 130,000 to 150,000 clones, approximately 91% occurring once.

The origin of this receptor is a woman in her 50s with renal cell carcinoma. This rearrangement joins TRBV27 to TRBJ1-1; D is possibly TRBD1 (6 bases). The source material was blood, sampled from a patient whose treatment included radiotherapy and nephrectomy. CDR3 coding DNA: TGTGCCAGCAGTTTCCCACAGGGTAAGGCTTTCTTT. It translates to CASSFPQGKAFF.